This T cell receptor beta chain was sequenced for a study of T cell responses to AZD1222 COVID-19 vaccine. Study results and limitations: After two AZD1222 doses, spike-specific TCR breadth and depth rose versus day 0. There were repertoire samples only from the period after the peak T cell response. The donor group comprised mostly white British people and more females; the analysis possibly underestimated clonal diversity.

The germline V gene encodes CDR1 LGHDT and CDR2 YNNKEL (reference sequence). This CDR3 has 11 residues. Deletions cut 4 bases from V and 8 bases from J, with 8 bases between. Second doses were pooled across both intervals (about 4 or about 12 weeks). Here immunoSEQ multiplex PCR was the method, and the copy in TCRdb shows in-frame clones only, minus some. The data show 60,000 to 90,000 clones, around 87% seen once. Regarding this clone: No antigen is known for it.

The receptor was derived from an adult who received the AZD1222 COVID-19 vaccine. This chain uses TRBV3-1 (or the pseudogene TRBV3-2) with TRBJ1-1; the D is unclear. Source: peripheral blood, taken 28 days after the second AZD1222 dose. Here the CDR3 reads CASSLSSEAFF. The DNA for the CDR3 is TGTGCCAGCAGCCTTTCGTCGGAAGCTTTCTTT.